This TCR beta chain derives from a study of patients and donors after allogeneic stem cell transplantation. V was shortened by 6 bases and J by 5 bases, with 13 bases between the two germline ends. The CDR3 is made up of 12 amino acids. CDR1 SQVTM and CDR2 ANQGSEA come from the germline V gene. TCRdb passed the RT-PCR reads through MiXCR, listing each CDR3 protein once. The repertoire consists of around 10,000 distinct CDR3 sequences, with around 20% occurring once and the leading ten covering around 52%. The sample comprised blood, either unsorted or a sorted T cell fraction (not recorded which). The rearrangement joins TRBV29-1 to TRBJ2-5; a weak D match, TRBD2 (6 bases). The TCR originated in a human donor who was either an allogeneic HSCT recipient or a stem cell or donor lymphocyte infusion donor (not recorded which). It is not recorded whose cells these are; they may come from a transplant donor. The CDR3 spells CSVELSGETQYF. The CDR3 coding sequence is TGCAGCGTGGAGTTGAGCGGGGAGACCCAGTACTTC.